This TCR beta chain was sequenced for a study of T-cell memory formation after mild COVID-19. On this clonotype: Its cognate antigen is unknown.

Study-level findings and limits: Clones which contracted sat mainly in CM and EM if CD4+, and in EMRA if CD8+. Contracting clones, day 15 to 85, had balanced CD4/CD8, and later expanders favored CD4+.

Germline loops: CDR1 SGHNT, CDR2 YYREEE (reference sequence). The CDR3 totals 17 residues. Trimming removed 2 bases from V and 0 bases from J, with 15 bases in between. Using constant-segment primers, 5'RACE produced TCR alpha and TCR beta cDNA libraries carrying sample barcodes and UMIs. TCRdb redid the calling of the 5' RACE reads with MiXCR, one entry per CDR3 protein. The sample yields about 180,000 distinct CDR3 sequences, roughly 17% seen once. The chain links TRBV5-4 to TRBJ1-5; D perhaps matches TRBD1 (5 bases). The sequenced material came from PBMCs or a T cell subset sorted from them (not recorded which). The sequence was collected from an adult woman who had mild COVID-19 (a few samples of this study predate the infection). Cell type and time point are not known. The CDR3 bases are TGTGCCAGCAGCTTTTCATCAGGGTGGAATAGCAATCAGCCCCAGCATTTT. Amino acid sequence: CASSFSSGWNSNQPQHF.